A selection of T cell receptor beta chains follows, all from one sample in a study of T cells in Graves' hyperthyroidism and ophthalmopathy. TCRdb redid the calling of the multiplex PCR reads with MiXCR, one entry per CDR3 protein. The sample has approximately 620,000 distinct CDR3 sequences; around 14% are singletons. Sequencing used blood. The origin of the receptors is a woman aged 30 to 39 with Graves' hyperthyroidism that later progressed to Graves' ophthalmopathy. The CDR3 runs from the conserved cysteine through the conserved F or W. The D gene is left open where the match is weak. Where a row states a size, it is once, few, many or the class of an expanded clone; other rows omit it.

size	length	D	V	J	CDR3	DNA
many	15	.	TRBV6-1	TRBJ1-5	CASSYGGVSNQPQHF	TGTGCCAGCAGTTACGGGGGGGTTAGCAATCAGCCCCAGCATTTT
many	16	TRBD1	TRBV5-1	TRBJ1-5	CASSLLPGGGDQPQHF	TGCGCCAGCAGCTTGCTCCCAGGGGGAGGCGATCAGCCCCAGCATTTT
many	14	TRBD2	TRBV3-1	TRBJ2-5	CASRSLAGEETQYF	TGTGCCAGCAGGTCCCTAGCGGGAGAAGAGACCCAGTACTTC
once	15	TRBD1	TRBV7-9	TRBJ1-3	CASSPGTGSGNTIYF	TGTGCCAGCAGCCCCGGGACAGGCTCTGGAAACACCATATATTTT
.	13	.	TRBV30	TRBJ2-7	CAWNLGGNYEQYF	TGTGCCTGGAATCTTGGGGGAAACTACGAGCAGTACTTC
.	17	TRBD1	TRBV18	TRBJ2-1	CASSLDRVVGAKNIQFF	TGTGCCAGCTCCCTTGACAGGGTTGTAGGAGCCAAAAACATTCAGTTCTTC
many	15	.	TRBV11-2	TRBJ2-5	CASSLDDRIGETQYF	TGTGCCAGCAGCTTAGATGACAGAATTGGAGAGACCCAGTACTTC
few	12	.	TRBV29-1	TRBJ2-2	CSVVPRGGELFF	TGCAGCGTCGTTCCTCGTGGCGGGGAGCTGTTTTTT
many	14	.	TRBV6-2/TRBV6-3	TRBJ2-7	CASSILPPPYEQYF	TGTGCCAGCAGTATCCTACCACCGCCCTACGAGCAGTACTTC
once	16	TRBD2	TRBV7-3	TRBJ2-1	CASSLAKGTSGNEQFF	TGTGCCAGCAGCTTAGCGAAAGGGACTAGCGGGAATGAGCAGTTCTTC